This T cell receptor (beta chain) was sequenced during a study of control samples from healthy donors and cancer patients. TCRdb keeps only in-frame clones here, not all; method: immunoSEQ multiplex PCR. The table includes some 28,000 clones, approximately 79% detected once. The CDR3 sequence is 14 residues long. Trimming took 2 bases from V and 5 from J, leaving 13 bases between them. Germline CDR1 and CDR2: GTSNPN and SVGIG (reference sequence). The source material was PBMCs. The chain employs TRBV30 and TRBJ1-5, with D perhaps matching TRBD1 (6 bases). This TCR came from a man aged 60 to 69 with head and neck cancer. In nucleotides, the CDR3 is TGTGCCTGGAGTACCAGAGGGGGATATCAGCCCCAGCATTTT. It yields the protein CAWSTRGGYQPQHF.